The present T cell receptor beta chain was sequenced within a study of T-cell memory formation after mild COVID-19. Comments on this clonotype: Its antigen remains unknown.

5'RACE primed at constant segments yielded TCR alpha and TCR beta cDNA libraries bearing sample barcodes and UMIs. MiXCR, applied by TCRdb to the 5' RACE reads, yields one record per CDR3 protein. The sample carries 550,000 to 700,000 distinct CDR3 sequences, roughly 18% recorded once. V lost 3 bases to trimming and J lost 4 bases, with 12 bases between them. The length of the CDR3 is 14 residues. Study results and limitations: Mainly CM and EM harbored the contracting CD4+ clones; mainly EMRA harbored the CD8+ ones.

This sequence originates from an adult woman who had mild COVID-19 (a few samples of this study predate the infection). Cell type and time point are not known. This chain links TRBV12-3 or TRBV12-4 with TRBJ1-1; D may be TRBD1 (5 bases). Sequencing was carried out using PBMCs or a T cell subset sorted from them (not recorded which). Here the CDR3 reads CASSFSGTITEAFF. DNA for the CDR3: TGTGCCAGCAGTTTTTCGGGGACGATCACTGAAGCTTTCTTT.